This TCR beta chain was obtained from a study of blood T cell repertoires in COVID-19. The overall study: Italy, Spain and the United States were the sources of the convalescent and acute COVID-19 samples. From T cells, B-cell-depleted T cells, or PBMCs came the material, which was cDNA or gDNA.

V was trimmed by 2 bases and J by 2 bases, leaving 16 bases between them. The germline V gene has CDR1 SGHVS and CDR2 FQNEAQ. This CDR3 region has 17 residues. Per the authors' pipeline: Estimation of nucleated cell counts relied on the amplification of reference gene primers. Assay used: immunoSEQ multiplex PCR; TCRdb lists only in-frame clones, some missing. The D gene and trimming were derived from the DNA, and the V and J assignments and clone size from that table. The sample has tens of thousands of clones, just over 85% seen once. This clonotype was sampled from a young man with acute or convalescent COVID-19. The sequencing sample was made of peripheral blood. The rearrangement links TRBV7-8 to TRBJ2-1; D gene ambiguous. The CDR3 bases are TGTGCCAGCAGCTTAATGAGTTCCAGTCTAGCCTACAATGAGCAGTTCTTC. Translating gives CASSLMSSSLAYNEQFF.